The 20 T cell receptor beta chains below come from one sample, sequenced in a study of T cells expressing NK-cell markers. TCRdb re-called the 5' RACE reads and shows each CDR3 protein once, DNA omitted. The sample table sets out about 300,000 distinct CDR3 sequences. The sample comprised blood T cells: a sorted CD56 or NKG2C T cell subset, CD4+ or CD8+ T cells, or bulk PBMC T cells (not recorded which). These receptor sequences come from a woman aged 18-70 years in good health.

The chain recombines TRBV20-1 with TRBJ2-5; TCRdb outputs TRBD2, but without DNA this stays unchecked. The CDR3 sequence is 14 residues long. Germline CDR1 reads DFQATT; CDR2 reads SNEGSKA (reference sequence). The CDR3 is CSARVGLALETQYF.

This rearrangement joins TRBV3-1 to TRBJ2-6; with no DNA, the TCRdb D assignment of TRBD1 cannot be verified. This CDR3 comprises 16 residues. Germline CDR1 is LGHDT and CDR2 is YNNKEL (reference sequence). The CDR3 sequence is CASSRNRGTGANVLTF.

The V and J genes are TRBV11-2 and TRBJ2-5; TCRdb outputs TRBD2, but without DNA this stays unchecked. The germline V gene has CDR1 SGHAT and CDR2 FQNNGV. This CDR3 contains 12 residues. The CDR3 loop is CASSRDSQTQYF.

V is TRBV14 and J is TRBJ1-1. The germline gives CDR1 SGHDN, CDR2 FVKESK. The CDR3 is made up of 15 amino acids. The CDR3 spells CASSLSLDSNTEAFF.

This sequence joins TRBV4-2 and TRBJ2-5; TCRdb lists TRBD2, though no DNA is available to test this call. The CDR3 loop spans 15 amino acids. CDR1 LGHNA and CDR2 YNFKEQ come from the germline V gene. This chain's CDR3 is CASSPSLAGGGTQYF.

The rearrangement links TRBV10-3 to TRBJ1-1. The germline V gene has CDR1 ENHRY and CDR2 SYGVKD. The CDR3 consists of 13 residues. The CDR3 loop is CAISGKGGSEAFF.

CDR3 in amino acids: CASSSVGYGYTF. The genes are TRBV12-3 or TRBV12-4 and TRBJ1-2. The CDR3 is 12 residues long.

The V gene is TRBV19, the J gene TRBJ2-3; lacking DNA, the TRBD2 call made by TCRdb goes unchecked. CDR3 size: 15 residues. The germline V gene has CDR1 LNHDA and CDR2 SQIVND (reference sequence). This chain's CDR3 is CASSIGSGGSDTQYF.

The chain combines TRBV3-1 with TRBJ2-1; TCRdb's assignment of TRBD2 cannot be checked, as there is no DNA. The CDR3 is 16 residues long. Germline-derived CDR1 and CDR2 are LGHDT and YNNKEL (reference sequence). CDR3 amino acids: CASSHIAGGIINEQFF.

The V call is TRBV6-1, the J call TRBJ1-2. The CDR3 sequence is 15 residues long. Germline CDR1 is MNHNS and CDR2 is SASEGT. The CDR3 protein is CASSGRDSINYGYTF.

The J gene is TRBJ1-4, the V gene TRBV20-1; absent DNA, TCRdb's TRBD1 call cannot be checked. Germline CDR1 and CDR2: DFQATT and SNEGSKA (reference sequence). The CDR3 runs to 12 residues. CDR3 sequence reads: CGTGRTNEKLFF.

The J gene is TRBJ1-2, the V gene TRBV7-8; TCRdb calls TRBD1, which cannot be checked without DNA. The CDR3 length is 16 residues. From germline, CDR1 is SGHVS and CDR2 FQNEAQ. The CDR3 is CASIVGTDAANYGYTF.

V usage is TRBV12-3 or TRBV12-4 and J usage is TRBJ1-1; the TCRdb call, TRBD1, lacks DNA for checking. This CDR3 region has 12 residues. This CDR3 is CASSLIQGKAFF.

The J gene is TRBJ1-3, the V gene TRBV5-1. Germline V CDR1 and CDR2: SGHRS, YFSETQ. This CDR3 has 13 residues. The CDR3 region is CASSPDLRNTIYF.

The J gene is TRBJ2-3, the V gene TRBV10-2; TCRdb lists TRBD1, though no DNA is available to test this call. The germline gives CDR1 WSHSY, CDR2 SAAADI. The CDR3 spans 15 residues. The CDR3 loop reads CASSDSGTITDTQYF.

The rearrangement links TRBV28 to TRBJ2-5; the TRBD1 assignment by TCRdb is unverifiable without DNA. The CDR3 has 15 amino acids. From germline, CDR1 is MDHEN and CDR2 SYDVKM. CDR3: CASSLALEHQETQYF.

The chain recombines TRBV6-1 with TRBJ1-1; no DNA is available, so the TRBD1 call from TCRdb remains unchecked. From germline, CDR1 is MNHNS and CDR2 SASEGT. This CDR3 region has 13 residues. This CDR3 reads CASSRTEGGEAFF.

The chain links TRBV11-2 to TRBJ2-7; without DNA, the TCRdb call of TRBD2 cannot be checked. Germline lookup yields CDR1 SGHAT and CDR2 FQNNGV. CDR3 length: 18 residues. This chain's CDR3 is CASSLRGLADWSSYEQYF.

The V and J genes are TRBV5-1 and TRBJ1-2. CDR3 length equals 17 residues. Germline V gene lookup returns CDR1 SGHRS and CDR2 YFSETQ. The CDR3 sequence is CASSSGIGQGLNYGYTF.

The V and J genes are TRBV29-1 and TRBJ2-3; TCRdb gives TRBD1 as the D gene, but with no DNA this cannot be confirmed. Germline CDR1 is SQVTM and CDR2 is ANQGSEA. This CDR3 contains 14 residues. The CDR3 sequence is CSVDIDLRGDTQYF.